The 17 T cell receptor beta chains listed next were all sequenced from one sample in a study of blood T cell repertoires in COVID-19. Assay used: immunoSEQ multiplex PCR; TCRdb lists only in-frame clones, some missing. The sample has about 73,000 clones; around four fifths are singletons. Sequencing was done on a sample of peripheral blood. Receptor source: a man aged 50-60 years with active COVID-19.

The chain recombines TRBV5-5 with TRBJ2-2, with 12 bases fitting TRBD2. Germline assignment: CDR1 SGHKS and CDR2 YYEKEE (reference sequence). The trim removed 4 bases at V and 7 bases at J, leaving 11 bases unmatched. CDR3 length: 17 amino acids. The CDR3 loop is CASSRTSGAIVGGELFF. The CDR3 DNA reads TGTGCCAGCAGCCGGACTAGCGGGGCTATCGTCGGCGGGGAGCTGTTTTTT. Drawing the rest from reference TRBV5-5 and TRBJ2-2, the complete variable domain is DAGVTQSPTHLIKTRGQQVTLRCSPISGHKSVSWYQQVLGQGPQFIFQYYEKEERGRGNFPDRFSARQFPNYSSELNVNALLLGDSALYLCASSRTSGAIVGGELFFGEGSRLTVL.

V gene TRBV5-4 combines with J gene TRBJ2-7, with 8 bases aligning to TRBD2. This CDR3 is 16 amino acids long. Germline V gene lookup returns CDR1 SGHNT and CDR2 YYREEE (reference sequence). V shed 2 bases, J shed 0 bases, and the junction held 7 bases outside the gene matches. The CDR3 reads CASSFPGGTNSYEQYF. DNA of the CDR3: TGTGCCAGCAGCTTCCCGGGAGGGACTAACTCCTACGAGCAGTACTTC.

The CDR3 is CASSVFGLGSPDTQYF. The CDR3, as DNA: TGTGCCAGCAGCGTATTCGGACTAGGGTCACCAGATACGCAGTATTTT. The chain combines TRBV9 with TRBJ2-3, with 7 bases identical to TRBD2. The V gene's germline CDR1 is SGDLS and CDR2 YYNGEE. The CDR3 length is 16 residues. V lost 1 base to trimming and J lost 4 bases; unmatched junction nucleotides: 9.

The V gene is TRBV10-1, the J gene TRBJ1-6; the D is unclear. The CDR3 sequence is 13 residues long. Trimming took off 4 bases at V and 7 bases at J, with 8 bases between the two ends. Germline-derived CDR1 and CDR2 are WNHNN and SYGVQD (reference sequence). The CDR3: CASSADKNSPLHF. For the CDR3, the DNA is TGCGCCAGCAGTGCCGACAAGAATTCACCCCTCCACTTT.

The rearrangement joins TRBV19 to TRBJ2-6, with D possibly TRBD2 on 5 matching bases. CDR1 is LNHDA and CDR2 is SQIVND in the germline V gene (reference sequence). The CDR3 loop spans 13 amino acids. The V gene lost 8 bases and the J gene lost 0 bases, with 5 bases spanning the gap. This chain's CDR3 is CASGLSGANVLTF. The DNA for the CDR3 is TGTGCCAGTGGACTCTCTGGGGCCAACGTCCTGACTTTC.

This rearrangement joins TRBV5-6 to TRBJ2-2; tentatively, D is TRBD2 (6 bases). The CDR3 runs to 16 residues. The V end was cut by 2 bases, the J end by 4 bases, with 15 bases between. CDR1 SGHDT and CDR2 YYEEEE come from the germline V gene. This chain's CDR3 is CASSFPDYWGTGELFF. CDR3 coding DNA: TGTGCCAGCAGCTTTCCGGACTATTGGGGCACCGGGGAGCTGTTTTTT.

The chain combines TRBV7-9 with TRBJ2-2, with TRBD2 matching over 7 bases. CDR1 is SEHNR and CDR2 is FQNEAQ in the germline V gene (reference sequence). The CDR3 runs 14 residues. The J segment lost 9 bases and the V segment lost 4 bases, leaving 8 bases of the junction unmatched. The CDR3 region has the DNA TGTGCCAGCAGCTCGGCCGGGGGGAGCCGGGAGCTGTTTTTT. Residues: CASSSAGGSRELFF.

A single count supports this clone. This chain uses TRBV24-1 with TRBJ2-4, with 8 bases lining up with TRBD1. After removal of 7 bases from V and 4 bases from J, the junction contained 5 bases not matched to a gene. This CDR3 has 14 amino acids. Per germline, CDR1 KGHDR and CDR2 SFDVKD. CDR3 loop: CATSGTGGKNIQYF. The CDR3 DNA reads TGTGCCACCAGCGGAACAGGGGGGAAAAACATTCAGTACTTC.

The V gene is TRBV4-1, the J gene TRBJ1-3, with 7 nucleotides matching TRBD1. Trimming removed 2 bases from V and 0 bases from J; junction bases left unmatched: 1. This CDR3 region has 15 residues. Germline CDR1 is MGHRA and CDR2 is YSYEKL. CDR3 sequence: CASSQTGVSGNTIYF. The DNA of the CDR3 is TGCGCCAGCAGCCAAACAGGGGTCTCTGGAAACACCATATATTTT.

Of note for this clone: Other DNA sequences in the sample encode the same CDR3. The chain carries TRBV7-2 and TRBJ2-7; 7 bases fit TRBD1. CDR1 and CDR2 from the germline V gene are SGHTA and FQGNSA. The trim removed 1 base at V and 3 bases at J, leaving 3 bases unmatched. The CDR3 is 14 amino acids. This CDR3 reads CASSLGGQNYEQYF. The CDR3 DNA is TGTGCCAGCAGCTTAGGGGGACAGAACTACGAGCAGTACTTC.

This rearrangement joins TRBV6-1 to TRBJ2-7, with D perhaps TRBD2 (5 bases). Trimming cost V 2 bases and J 6 bases, with 11 bases left between them. Germline values: CDR1 MNHNS, CDR2 SASEGT. This CDR3 is 13 amino acids long. The CDR3 DNA sequence: TGTGCCAGCAGTGAAAGGCGGGTTACCGAGCAGTACTTC. It encodes CASSERRVTEQYF.

V is TRBV2 and J is TRBJ1-1; tentative D call: TRBD1 (6 bases). V gave up 8 bases and J gave up 3 bases, with 10 bases separating them. This CDR3 is 12 amino acids long. Germline CDR1 reads SNHLY; CDR2 reads FYNNEI. CDR3 in amino acids: CASGGGHTEAFF. DNA for the CDR3: TGTGCCAGCGGGGGGGGGCACACTGAAGCTTTCTTT.

This chain joins TRBV5-1 and TRBJ2-1; D call uncertain. Germline V CDR1 and CDR2: SGHRS, YFSETQ. V lost 0 bases to trimming and J lost 7 bases, with 11 bases between them. The CDR3 spans 14 residues. CDR3 nucleotides: TGCGCCAGCAGCTTGGCCCCTGAAACAAATGAGCAGTTCTTC. It codes for CASSLAPETNEQFF.

The chain uses TRBV7-9 and TRBJ1-2, with D possibly TRBD1 on 5 matching bases. This CDR3 has 12 residues. Germline V gene lookup returns CDR1 SEHNR and CDR2 FQNEAQ (reference sequence). Trimming removed 7 bases at V and 8 bases at J, with 14 bases between. The CDR3: CASILLRGGYTF. DNA of the CDR3: TGTGCCAGCATCCTTCTTCGGGGGGGCTACACCTTC.

The J gene is TRBJ1-5, the V gene TRBV19; D uncertain. The length of the CDR3 is 15 residues. Trimming removed 1 base from V and 1 base from J, with 8 bases in between. Per the germline V gene, CDR1 is LNHDA and CDR2 is SQIVND (reference sequence). In DNA, the CDR3 is TGTGCCAGTAGTATAGTAGGCAGGAGCAATCAGCCCCAGCATTTT. Residues: CASSIVGRSNQPQHF.

The CDR3: CASSEGDRGRSGSQYF. CDR3 nucleotides: TGTGCCAGCAGTGAGGGGGACAGGGGCCGGAGCGGCTCCCAGTACTTC. This chain links TRBV6-1 with TRBJ2-5; 10 nucleotides match TRBD1. CDR3 size: 16 residues. Germline assignment: CDR1 MNHNS and CDR2 SASEGT. With V trimmed by 3 bases and J by 9 bases, 13 bases remained unmatched.

This chain links TRBV12-5 with TRBJ2-7, with TRBD1 matching over 11 bases. This CDR3 has 15 amino acids. The germline V gene encodes CDR1 LGHNT and CDR2 FRNRAP. After removal of 6 bases from V and 3 bases from J, the junction contained 7 bases not matched to a gene. The CDR3 sequence: CASGPPGQGDYEQYF. In DNA, the CDR3 is TGTGCTAGTGGACCTCCGGGACAGGGGGACTACGAGCAGTACTTC.